The next 24 T cell receptor beta chains were all read from a single sample in a study of T cell responses to AZD1222 COVID-19 vaccine. TCRdb's table, derived via immunoSEQ multiplex PCR, lists solely in-frame clones and lacks some. The table records around 160,000 clones, approximately 91% of them present only once. The material was peripheral blood, obtained 28 days after the second AZD1222 dose. The source of these receptors is an adult who received the AZD1222 COVID-19 vaccine.

The V call is TRBV9, the J call TRBJ1-2; 9 positions match TRBD1. With V trimmed by 1 base and J by 8 bases, 9 bases remained unmatched. The CDR3 is made up of 15 amino acids. In germline, CDR1 is SGDLS, CDR2 YYNGEE. CDR3 nucleotides: TGTGCCAGCAGCGTAACGATCGGGACAGGGACCGGCTACACCTTC. Translated: CASSVTIGTGTGYTF.

This clone was recorded once. V is TRBV19 and J is TRBJ1-1; a possible D gene is TRBD1 (5 bases). V was shortened by 7 bases and J by 10 bases, with 13 bases between the two germline ends. Germline V lookup: CDR1 LNHDA, CDR2 SQIVND (reference sequence). CDR3 size: 11 residues. CDR3 bases: TGTGCCAGTAATCAGGGCGGGGGAGCTTTCTTT. This sequence encodes CASNQGGGAFF.

The CDR3 loop reads CASSLVNEQFF. In DNA form, the CDR3 reads TGTGCCAGCAGCCTGGTCAATGAGCAGTTCTTC. The chain uses TRBV12-3 or TRBV12-4 and TRBJ2-1, with D uncertain. CDR3 length equals 11 residues. Trimming took off 6 bases at V and 6 bases at J, with 6 bases between the two ends.

The table lists this clone with a few counts. This rearrangement joins TRBV5-1 to TRBJ2-1; D may match TRBD1 or TRBD2 (5 bases each). Germline values: CDR1 SGHRS, CDR2 YFSETQ. CDR3 length: 15 residues. Trimming pared 0 bases from V and 5 bases from J, leaving 12 bases between. This CDR3 reads CASSLERDGDNEQFF. The CDR3 DNA follows: TGCGCCAGCAGCTTGGAGAGGGACGGAGACAATGAGCAGTTCTTC. Together with reference TRBV5-1 and TRBJ2-1, the CDR3 gives the full variable domain: KAGVTQTPRYLIKTRGQQVTLSCSPISGHRSVSWYQQTPGQGLQFLFEYFSETQRNKGNFPGRFSGRQFSNSRSEMNVSTLELGDSALYLCASSLERDGDNEQFFGPGTRLTVL.

DNA for the CDR3: TGTGCCAGCAGCCCCCAGTCAGGGGGTCTTTACGAGCAGTACTTC. Translating gives CASSPQSGGLYEQYF. The chain uses TRBV7-2 and TRBJ2-7; the match to TRBD1 covers 7 bases. Per germline, CDR1 SGHTA and CDR2 FQGNSA. The CDR3 length is 15 residues. V was pared by 5 bases and J by 4 bases, with 11 bases of the junction left unmatched.

The chain recombines TRBV5-1 with TRBJ1-1; the D gene is possibly TRBD1 (5 bases). This CDR3 region has 15 residues. V was pared by 0 bases and J by 8 bases, with 17 bases between. Germline-derived CDR1 and CDR2 are SGHRS and YFSETQ. The CDR3 sequence is CASSLAVGGAAEAFF. The CDR3 nucleotides are TGCGCCAGCAGCTTGGCCGTCGGCGGGGCGGCAGAAGCTTTCTTT.

Written as DNA, the CDR3 is TGCGCCATTCGTGGGGGGGTTGGTTCACCCCTCCACTTT. It is translated as CAIRGGVGSPLHF. The J gene is TRBJ1-6, the V gene TRBV23-1, with TRBD1 as a possible D gene (5 bases). TRBV23-1 falls under the ORF class, with uncertain function. V was clipped by 10 bases and J by 9 bases, with 16 bases between them. The CDR3 loop spans 13 amino acids.

The count of this clone is one. The chain recombines TRBV7-9 with TRBJ1-1, with 7 positions matching TRBD1. With 4 bases clipped from V and 4 bases from J, the junction kept 6 bases outside the gene matches. Per germline, CDR1 SEHNR and CDR2 FQNEAQ (reference sequence). This CDR3 has 14 amino acids. The CDR3: CASSSTDRATEAFF. CDR3 bases: TGTGCCAGCAGCTCAACCGACAGGGCCACTGAAGCTTTCTTT.

The rearrangement joins TRBV6-4 to TRBJ1-5; D not certain. V was trimmed by 9 bases and J by 6 bases, leaving 15 bases between them. CDR3 length equals 13 residues. Germline CDR1 reads MRHNA; CDR2 reads SNTAGT. The CDR3 DNA is TGTGCCAGATGCCTGGCCGTCGGTCAGCCCCAGCATTTT. It encodes CARCLAVGQPQHF.

The rearrangement uses TRBV28 and TRBJ2-3; tentatively, D is TRBD2 (6 bases). The length of the CDR3 is 18 residues. CDR1 is MDHEN, CDR2 SYDVKM, per germline. Deletions cut 7 bases from V and 0 bases from J, with 23 bases between. Here the CDR3 reads CASTHGGGGDWSTDTQYF. Here the CDR3 DNA reads TGTGCCAGCACCCATGGGGGAGGTGGGGACTGGAGCACAGATACGCAGTATTTT.

The chain is built from TRBV19 and TRBJ1-4, with a tentative D call TRBD1 (5 bases). The CDR3 length is 16 residues. V lost 4 bases to trimming and J lost 2 bases, with 14 bases between them. The germline gives CDR1 LNHDA, CDR2 SQIVND (reference sequence). This chain's CDR3 is CASSRNRRETNEKLFF. CDR3 bases: TGTGCCAGTAGTAGAAACAGGAGAGAGACTAATGAAAAACTGTTTTTT.

Here the CDR3 DNA reads TGTGCCAGCAGCGCAAGACAGGGGGCCCCTGAAGCTTTCTTT. Translation gives CASSARQGAPEAFF. The chain joins TRBV9 to TRBJ1-1; 10 nucleotides align to TRBD1. J was trimmed by 6 bases and V by 3 bases; bases with no gene match: 5. The germline V gene has CDR1 SGDLS and CDR2 YYNGEE. CDR3 length: 14 amino acids.

The J gene is TRBJ2-1, the V gene TRBV7-6, with 8 bases identical to TRBD1. This CDR3 spans 15 amino acids. The germline gives CDR1 SGHVS, CDR2 FNYEAQ. V was clipped by 6 bases and J by 5 bases; unmatched bases: 9. CDR3 nucleotides: TGTGCCAGCAGGTTTAGACAGGGGACCCACAATGAGCAGTTCTTC. It yields the protein CASRFRQGTHNEQFF.

V and J are TRBV28 and TRBJ2-1; no reliable D call. V lost 2 bases and J lost 0, with 17 bases in between. In germline, CDR1 is MDHEN, CDR2 SYDVKM. The CDR3 extends over 18 amino acids. CDR3 protein: CASSLTSGPASSYNEQFF. The DNA of the CDR3 is TGTGCCAGCAGTTTAACCAGTGGGCCGGCGAGCTCCTACAATGAGCAGTTCTTC.

V usage is TRBV5-1 and J usage is TRBJ1-2, with a possible D match to TRBD1 (5 bases). Germline V CDR1 and CDR2: SGHRS, YFSETQ. V was clipped by 1 base and J by 6 bases, with 16 bases between them. CDR3 length: 15 residues. The CDR3 loop reads CASSLIVGGADGYTF. CDR3 DNA: TGCGCCAGCAGCTTGATAGTCGGGGGAGCGGATGGCTACACCTTC.

The chain uses TRBV19 and TRBJ2-4; 9 bases fit TRBD1. V shed 5 bases and J 6 bases; nucleotides not matched to a gene: 5. The CDR3 extends over 14 amino acids. Germline V gene sequence: CDR1 LNHDA, CDR2 SQIVND (reference sequence). CDR3 DNA sequence: TGTGCCAGTAGTGTCGGGACAGGGAGAAACATTCAGTACTTC. Translating gives CASSVGTGRNIQYF.

V gene TRBV9 combines with J gene TRBJ2-1; D is perhaps TRBD1 (7 bases). Germline CDR1 SGDLS, CDR2 YYNGEE. This CDR3 is 15 amino acids long. Trimming pared 6 bases from V and 5 bases from J, leaving 18 bases between. The DNA of the CDR3 is TGTGCCAGCAAGCCAAGCAGGGGGGCCGACAATGAGCAGTTCTTC. Encoded protein: CASKPSRGADNEQFF.

The gene calls are TRBV5-1 and TRBJ1-1; D is unresolved. V was trimmed by 2 bases and J by 3 bases, leaving 8 bases between them. This CDR3 spans 13 amino acids. CDR1 and CDR2 from the germline V gene are SGHRS and YFSETQ. This CDR3 is CASSFSADTEAFF. The DNA of the CDR3 is TGCGCCAGCAGCTTCTCGGCCGACACTGAAGCTTTCTTT. The whole variable domain, remainder taken from reference TRBV5-1 and TRBJ1-1, is KAGVTQTPRYLIKTRGQQVTLSCSPISGHRSVSWYQQTPGQGLQFLFEYFSETQRNKGNFPGRFSGRQFSNSRSEMNVSTLELGDSALYLCASSFSADTEAFFGQGTRLTVV.

This chain connects TRBV11-2 to TRBJ2-7; 11 positions agree with TRBD2. This CDR3 is built from 15 residues. Per germline, CDR1 SGHAT and CDR2 FQNNGV. Unmatched junction bases numbered 7, after V lost 6 bases and J lost 3 bases. The CDR3 loop is CASSEVAGGFYEQYF. CDR3 in DNA: TGTGCCAGCAGTGAGGTAGCGGGGGGGTTCTACGAGCAGTACTTC.

The rearrangement links TRBV6-5 to TRBJ2-7, with 7 bases matching TRBD2. The V gene's germline CDR1 is MNHEY and CDR2 SVGAGI. The CDR3 is 14 residues long. V lost 6 bases, J lost 5 bases, and 10 bases stayed unmatched. In DNA, the CDR3 is TGTGCCAGCAGCCTTTGGGGGGGAGCGGACGAGCAGTACTTC. Residues: CASSLWGGADEQYF.

This chain links TRBV19 with TRBJ2-5; 11 bases match TRBD2. V gave up 3 bases and J gave up 2 bases; unmatched junction bases: 5. This CDR3 spans 16 amino acids. Germline lookup yields CDR1 LNHDA and CDR2 SQIVND (reference sequence). The CDR3 nucleotides read TGTGCCAGTAGTATCTGGCTAGCGGGGGGTCAAGAGACCCAGTACTTC. Translation gives CASSIWLAGGQETQYF. Variable domain in full (rest from reference TRBV19 and TRBJ2-5): DGGITQSPKYLFRKEGQNVTLSCEQNLNHDAMYWYRQDPGQGLRLIYYSQIVNDFQKGDIAEGYSVSREKKESFPLTVTSAQKNPTAFYLCASSIWLAGGQETQYFGPGTRLLVL.

V usage is TRBV5-4 and J usage is TRBJ1-6; no definite D call. The CDR3 contains 14 residues. The V and J ends lost 0 bases and 5 bases respectively, with 6 bases between them. Germline V gives CDR1 SGHNT, CDR2 YYREEE (reference sequence). This CDR3 reads CASSLVSNNSPLHF. The CDR3, as DNA: TGTGCCAGCAGCTTGGTGTCGAATAATTCACCCCTCCACTTT. The whole variable domain, remainder taken from reference TRBV5-4 and TRBJ1-6, is ETGVTQSPTHLIKTRGQQVTLRCSSQSGHNTVSWYQQALGQGPQFIFQYYREEENGRGNFPPRFSGLQFPNYSSELNVNALELDDSALYLCASSLVSNNSPLHFGNGTRLTVT.

V gene TRBV2 combines with J gene TRBJ1-1, with D uncertain. Per germline, CDR1 SNHLY and CDR2 FYNNEI. The CDR3 runs 14 residues. V lost 8 bases to trimming and J lost 0 bases, with 13 bases between them. This CDR3 reads CASAAREMNTEAFF. The CDR3 DNA sequence: TGTGCCAGCGCGGCAAGGGAGATGAACACTGAAGCTTTCTTT.

This clone was observed a single time. CDR3 region: CASHYGPPLADTQYF. The CDR3, as DNA: TGTGCCAGCCACTATGGGCCCCCCCTTGCAGATACGCAGTATTTT. The J gene is TRBJ2-3, the V gene TRBV6-6; D not resolved. The CDR3 has 15 residues. From germline, CDR1 is MNHNY and CDR2 SVGAGI (reference sequence). Trimming removed 8 bases from V and 4 bases from J, with 19 bases in between.